The 14 T cell receptor beta chains in this list originate from one sample, sequenced in a study of T cells in Graves' hyperthyroidism and ophthalmopathy. It was RNA transcripts that yielded the amplified TCR beta CDR3 regions. Primed by the HTBI set, a first-round RT-PCR was run on the TCR CDR3. TCRdb analysed the multiplex PCR reads with MiXCR anew, one entry per CDR3 protein. The table has roughly 420,000 distinct CDR3 sequences, approximately 14% seen once. The sequenced sample consisted of blood. These receptor sequences come from a woman between 18 and 29 years old with Graves' hyperthyroidism.

This clonotype has only a few counts. The chain uses TRBV4-1 and TRBJ2-1, with D possibly called TRBD1 or TRBD2 (6 bases each). This CDR3 has 19 residues. Germline-derived CDR1 and CDR2 are MGHRA and YSYEKL. The V end was cut by 2 bases, the J end by 2 bases, with 22 bases between. CDR3 nucleotides: TGCGCCAGCAGCCAACTCCCCGACGGGGGCTACCCAGCCTACAATGAGCAGTTCTTC. Its translation: CASSQLPDGGYPAYNEQFF.

This clonotype was recorded many times. J is TRBJ1-1 and V is TRBV7-8, with D possibly TRBD1 on 5 matching bases. The germline CDR1 and CDR2 sequences are SGHVS and FQNEAQ. This CDR3 comprises 15 residues. Trimming left V 1 base short and J 6 bases short, with 15 bases between. The CDR3 DNA is TGTGCCAGCAGCTTAGTGGGGGTTCCTAACCCTGAAGCTTTCTTT. Its translation: CASSLVGVPNPEAFF.

This clonotype was recorded at least ten times. V usage is TRBV7-2 and J usage is TRBJ2-5; 8 bases are a match to TRBD2. The V and J ends lost 5 bases and 6 bases, in that order; junction bases with no gene match: 8. Germline CDR1 reads SGHTA; CDR2 reads FQGNSA. The CDR3 contains 14 residues. CDR3 protein: CASSRDGGGKTQYF. The CDR3 DNA reads TGTGCCAGCAGCCGAGACGGGGGGGGAAAGACCCAGTACTTC.

This clonotype was observed at least ten times. The V gene is TRBV12-3 or TRBV12-4, the J gene TRBJ2-7, with 7 bases aligning to TRBD1. The CDR3 has 14 residues. V trimming: 6 bases; J trimming: 1 base; junction bases outside the gene matches: 6. CDR3 sequence reads: CASSRQGASYEQYF. The CDR3 DNA follows: TGTGCCAGCAGCCGACAGGGTGCGTCCTACGAGCAGTACTTC.

The chain employs TRBV9 and TRBJ1-1; a possible D gene is TRBD1 (6 bases). This CDR3 spans 17 amino acids. Trimming took off 4 bases at V and 2 bases at J, with 21 bases between the two ends. CDR1 and CDR2 (germline): SGDLS, YYNGEE. CDR3 sequence reads: CASSHDRTRSTNTEAFF. The CDR3 nucleotides are TGTGCCAGCAGCCATGACAGGACCCGGTCTACCAACACTGAAGCTTTCTTT.

The rearrangement uses TRBV5-5 and TRBJ2-7; D assignment may be TRBD1 or TRBD2 (5 bases each). From germline, CDR1 is SGHKS and CDR2 YYEKEE (reference sequence). V shed 0 bases and J shed 1 base, with 11 bases lying between them. CDR3 length: 15 residues. The CDR3 DNA reads as TGTGCCAGCAGCTTGGAGTCGGGGCCTTCCTACGAGCAGTACTTC. This sequence encodes CASSLESGPSYEQYF.

This clonotype was detected ten times or more. The chain couples TRBV20-1 to TRBJ1-1; D not resolved. V lost 2 bases to trimming and J lost 2 bases, with 15 bases between them. Germline V CDR1 and CDR2: DFQATT, SNEGSKA (reference sequence). The CDR3 is 15 residues long. Here the CDR3 DNA reads TGCAGTGCTAGAATAAGGAGAGGACTCAACACTGAAGCTTTCTTT. It specifies CSARIRRGLNTEAFF.

CDR3 region: CASSYLRGGQGITEAFF. DNA for the CDR3: TGTGCCAGCAGTTATCTCCGGGGTGGACAGGGGATCACTGAAGCTTTCTTT. The chain couples TRBV27 to TRBJ1-1; 9 nucleotides agree with TRBD1. Trimming at V came to 4 bases and at J to 4 bases, leaving 13 bases not matched to a gene. The CDR3 has 17 amino acids. Per the germline V gene, CDR1 is MNHEY and CDR2 is SMNVEV (reference sequence).

In this sample, this clonotype turned up a few times. V gene TRBV5-1 combines with J gene TRBJ1-1; D unresolved. V was clipped by 4 bases and J by 1 base, with 14 bases between them. CDR1 SGHRS and CDR2 YFSETQ come from the germline V gene. The CDR3 runs to 15 residues. The DNA of the CDR3 is TGCGCCAGCAGCCTTCACGAGACGGGGAACACTGAAGCTTTCTTT. This gives the protein CASSLHETGNTEAFF.

This clonotype was picked up many times. The chain carries TRBV20-1 and TRBJ2-2, with 11 bases aligning to TRBD1. CDR3 length: 14 residues. Looked up from germline, CDR1 is DFQATT and CDR2 is SNEGSKA (reference sequence). Trimming cost V 5 bases and J 4 bases; bases outside gene matches: 3. CDR3 in amino acids: CSALDRGPTGELFF. CDR3 coding DNA: TGCAGTGCTCTGGACAGGGGGCCCACCGGGGAGCTGTTTTTT.

This clonotype was picked up a small number of times. The chain employs TRBV6-1 and TRBJ1-2; unclear D gene. CDR3 length equals 12 residues. The germline CDR1 and CDR2 sequences are MNHNS and SASEGT. V lost 8 bases and J lost 5, with 12 bases in between. This CDR3 is CASHLGDYGYTF. CDR3 sequence (DNA): TGTGCCAGCCACCTGGGAGATTATGGCTACACCTTC.

This clonotype was seen many times. The chain links TRBV6-1 to TRBJ2-5, with TRBD1 as a possible D gene (6 bases). V was cut by 2 bases and J by 5 bases, with 24 bases left in between. The CDR3 is 18 residues long. In germline, CDR1 is MNHNS, CDR2 SASEGT. DNA of the CDR3: TGTGCCAGCAGTGAATCCCTTTCAGGGGCCCCGTGGGTCGAGACCCAGTACTTC. Residues: CASSESLSGAPWVETQYF.

The chain joins TRBV7-9 to TRBJ1-1; D remains ambiguous. Germline CDR1 is SEHNR and CDR2 is FQNEAQ (reference sequence). The CDR3 consists of 13 residues. V lost 5 bases and J 3 bases, leaving 10 bases between the germline ends. CDR3 sequence (DNA): TGTGCCAGCAGCCCTAGTATGGACACTGAAGCTTTCTTT. It codes for CASSPSMDTEAFF.

The DNA for the CDR3 is TGTGCCACCAGTCTTAAGGGCAATCAGCCCCAGCATTTT. Protein product: CATSLKGNQPQHF. The rearrangement links TRBV24-1 to TRBJ1-5; unclear D gene. CDR3 length: 13 amino acids. Trimming took off 6 bases at V and 2 bases at J, with 7 bases between the two ends. Germline V lookup: CDR1 KGHDR, CDR2 SFDVKD.